The clone carrying this T cell receptor beta chain occurred many times. Molecular barcoding with unique molecular identifiers was used for the TCRbeta library. TCRdb recomputed calls from the PCR reads with MiXCR, one row per CDR3 protein. Seen here are hundreds of thousands of distinct CDR3 sequences, under 15% observed once, and the top ten hold under 7%. This specimen comes from a study of T-cell reconstitution after alpha-beta-depleted transplantation in children. The sample was PBMCs from the stem cell graft donor, taken from the stem cell graft. The receptor's source is a human donor who donated a stem cell graft to a child with combined immunodeficiency.

The CDR3 DNA follows: TGTGCCAGCAGTTTAGGACTTGTAGAGACCCAGTACTTC. Protein sequence: CASSLGLVETQYF. J is TRBJ2-5 and V is TRBV12-3 or TRBV12-4; D unresolved. V dropped 1 base and J dropped 4 bases, with 7 bases sitting between them. The CDR3 is 13 amino acids.